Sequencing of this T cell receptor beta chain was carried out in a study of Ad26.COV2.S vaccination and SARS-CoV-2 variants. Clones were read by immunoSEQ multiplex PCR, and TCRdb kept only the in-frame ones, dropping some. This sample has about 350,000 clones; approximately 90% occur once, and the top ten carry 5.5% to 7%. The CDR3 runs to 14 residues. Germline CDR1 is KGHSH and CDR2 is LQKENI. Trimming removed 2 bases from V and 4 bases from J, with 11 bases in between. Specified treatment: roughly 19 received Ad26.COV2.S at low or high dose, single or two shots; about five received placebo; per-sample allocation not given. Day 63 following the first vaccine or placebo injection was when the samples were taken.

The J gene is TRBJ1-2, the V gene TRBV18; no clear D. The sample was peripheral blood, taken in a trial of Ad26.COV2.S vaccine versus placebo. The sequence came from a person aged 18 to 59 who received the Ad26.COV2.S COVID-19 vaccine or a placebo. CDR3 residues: CASSPTETLYGYTF. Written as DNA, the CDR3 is TGTGCCAGCTCACCAACGGAAACTCTCTATGGCTACACCTTC. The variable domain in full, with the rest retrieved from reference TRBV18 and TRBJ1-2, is NAGVMQNPRHLVRRRGQEARLRCSPMKGHSHVYWYRQLPEEGLKFMVYLQKENIIDESGMPKERFSAEFPKEGPSILRIQQVVRGDSAAYFCASSPTETLYGYTFGSGTRLTVV.